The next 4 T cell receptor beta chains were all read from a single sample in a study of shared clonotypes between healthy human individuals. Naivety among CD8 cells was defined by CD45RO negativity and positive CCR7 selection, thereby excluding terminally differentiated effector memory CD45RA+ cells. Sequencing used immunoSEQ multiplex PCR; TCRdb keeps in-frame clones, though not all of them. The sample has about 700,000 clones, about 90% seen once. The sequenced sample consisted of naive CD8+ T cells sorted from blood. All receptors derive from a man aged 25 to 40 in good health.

The CDR3 protein is CASSLWSSGTTEAFF. The CDR3 DNA follows: TGTGCCAGCAGCTTGTGGTCGTCGGGGACTACTGAAGCTTTCTTT. The genes are TRBV5-4 and TRBJ1-1, with D maybe TRBD1 (5 bases). The CDR3 contains 15 residues. V was shortened by 1 base and J by 5 bases, with 15 bases between the two germline ends. Germline CDR1 is SGHNT and CDR2 is YYREEE (reference sequence).

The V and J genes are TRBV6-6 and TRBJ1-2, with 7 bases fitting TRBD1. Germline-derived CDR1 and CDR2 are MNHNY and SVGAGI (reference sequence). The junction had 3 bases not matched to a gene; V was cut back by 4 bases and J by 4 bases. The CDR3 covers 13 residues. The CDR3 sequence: CASSLDRAYGYTF. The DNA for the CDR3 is TGTGCCAGCAGTTTAGACAGGGCCTATGGCTACACCTTC.

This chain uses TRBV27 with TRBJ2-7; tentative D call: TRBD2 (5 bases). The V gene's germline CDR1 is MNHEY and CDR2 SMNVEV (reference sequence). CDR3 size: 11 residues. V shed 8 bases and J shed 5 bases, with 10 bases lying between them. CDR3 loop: CASSDGDEQYF. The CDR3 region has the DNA TGTGCCAGCTCTGACGGGGACGAGCAGTACTTC.

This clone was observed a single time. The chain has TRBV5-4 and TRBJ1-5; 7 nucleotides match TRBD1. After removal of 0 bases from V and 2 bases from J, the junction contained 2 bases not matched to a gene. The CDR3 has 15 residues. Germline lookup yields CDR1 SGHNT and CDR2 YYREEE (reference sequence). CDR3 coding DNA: TGTGCCAGCAGCTTGGAAGACAGGGGCAATCAGCCCCAGCATTTT. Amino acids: CASSLEDRGNQPQHF.